This record covers a single TCR beta chain. No antigen is known for it. The data stem from a study of response to subunit inactivated influenza vaccine. Study-wide points: Authors suggested each seasonal flu vaccination may recruit only limited numbers of new T cells.

Germline values: CDR1 LGHDT, CDR2 YNNKEL (reference sequence). V lost 5 bases and J lost 4, with 12 bases in between. The CDR3 is 14 residues long. TCRdb passed the RT-PCR reads through MiXCR, listing each CDR3 protein once. The table has about 540,000 distinct CDR3 sequences, less than 25% seen once. The sample was also reused in another study, on T cells expressing NK-cell markers. As that study records: 5'RACE template switching built TCR beta cDNA with unique molecular identifiers. Sorting was limited to alpha-beta TCR-expressing T cells with an anti-gamma-delta TCR antibody in several experiments. Nothing established the HCMV specificity of expanded NKG2C+ T cell clones.

The TCR comes from a man aged 50-59 years who received an inactivated influenza vaccine. The rearrangement joins TRBV3-1 to TRBJ2-1; D gene unclear. Sequenced material: CD4+ T cells sorted from PBMCs, taken roughly 13 days after vaccination. CDR3 nucleotide sequence: TGTGCCAGCAGCACAGCGCTCTCATACAATGAGCAGTTCTTC. As protein: CASSTALSYNEQFF.